This TCR beta chain was recorded in a study of human T cells and chemical hapten exposure. This clonotype was counted at least ten times. One entry per CDR3 protein, called by TCRdb with MiXCR from the RACE reads. Altogether about 81,000 distinct CDR3 sequences are present, about a tenth being singletons, with the ten largest covering under 2.5%. The CDR3 length is 13 residues. The V end was cut by 2 bases, the J end by 8 bases, with 12 bases between. Germline-derived CDR1 and CDR2 are MDHEN and SYDVKM. Time point specified: patch test 2, 6 weeks after DPC sensitization. Treatment of the sample: therapeutic diphenylcyclopropenone sensitization with weekly scalp DPC.

This sequence was found in a woman aged 25 to 45 with alopecia areata. Some clones in this sample may be carry-over from other donors' samples. The chain links TRBV28 to TRBJ1-2; D call uncertain. The material sequenced was whole blood, taken in connection with sensitization to the hapten diphenylcyclopropenone (DPC). The CDR3 nucleotides are TGTGCCAGCAGTTTACCCCGGATAGGAGGCTACACCTTC. Its translation: CASSLPRIGGYTF.